Following are 9 T cell receptor beta chains from one sample sequenced in a study of T cell repertoires in ileal Crohn's disease. Time point reported: neoterminal ileum biopsy at postoperative endoscopy, about 6 months after surgery. TCRdb's copy holds only in-frame clones and misses some; the assay was immunoSEQ multiplex PCR. The sample yields around 10,000 clones, more than 60% seen once. The sample comprised ileal tissue. The origin of the receptors is an adult with Crohn's disease.

The chain uses TRBV2 and TRBJ1-1; 7 nucleotides align to TRBD1. The CDR3 consists of 13 residues. Trimming removed 6 bases from V and 1 base from J; junction bases left unmatched: 2. Germline V gene lookup returns CDR1 SNHLY and CDR2 FYNNEI. In DNA form, the CDR3 reads TGTGCCAGCAGGGGACAGTGGAACACTGAAGCTTTCTTT. Its translation is CASRGQWNTEAFF.

This sequence joins TRBV7-2 and TRBJ1-4; D is uncertain. The V gene's germline CDR1 is SGHTA and CDR2 FQGNSA. V was clipped by 7 bases and J by 5 bases, with 11 bases between them. The CDR3 consists of 13 residues. CDR3 amino acids: CASTPNVNEKLFF. CDR3 nucleotides: TGTGCCAGCACTCCTAACGTAAATGAAAAACTGTTTTTT.

By sample fraction, this clone is medium-sized (0.01 to 0.1%). The chain joins TRBV2 to TRBJ1-1; weak D call: TRBD1 (6 bases). CDR3 length equals 14 residues. Germline V lookup: CDR1 SNHLY, CDR2 FYNNEI. Trimming pared 4 bases from V and 1 base from J, leaving 10 bases between. The CDR3 DNA sequence: TGTGCCAGCAGTGCGATCAGGGGGAACACTGAAGCTTTCTTT. It encodes CASSAIRGNTEAFF.

The chain recombines TRBV7-2 with TRBJ2-2; 16 bases agree with TRBD2. This CDR3 comprises 18 residues. In germline, CDR1 is SGHTA, CDR2 FQGNSA. V gave up 2 bases and J gave up 5 bases; unmatched junction bases: 5. The CDR3 DNA reads TGTGCCAGCAGCTTATCGGGACTAGCGGGGGGGAAAACCGGGGAGCTGTTTTTT. It specifies CASSLSGLAGGKTGELFF.

This clone is medium-sized in the sample. This chain connects TRBV7-2 to TRBJ1-1; 8 nucleotides agree with TRBD1. Germline V gene lookup returns CDR1 SGHTA and CDR2 FQGNSA. V lost 5 bases, J lost 6 bases, and 8 bases stayed unmatched. The CDR3 runs to 14 residues. The CDR3 sequence: CASSTGGGRPEAFF. In DNA form, the CDR3 reads TGTGCCAGCAGCACAGGGGGTGGTCGACCTGAAGCTTTCTTT. Supplemented by reference TRBV7-2 and TRBJ1-1, the full variable domain reads GAGVSQSPSNKVTEKGKDVELRCDPISGHTALYWYRQSLGQGLEFLIYFQGNSAPDKSGLPSDRFSAERTGGSVSTLTIQRTQQEDSAVYLCASSTGGGRPEAFFGQGTRLTVV.

This rearrangement joins TRBV27 to TRBJ1-4; D might be TRBD1 (5 bases). The CDR3 is 17 residues long. Germline values: CDR1 MNHEY, CDR2 SMNVEV (reference sequence). With 1 base removed from V and 1 base from J, the gap between germline ends came to 13 bases. The CDR3 region has the DNA TGTGCCAGCAGTTTATGGGGGGATGGAGAAACTAATGAAAAACTGTTTTTT. It encodes CASSLWGDGETNEKLFF.

This chain links TRBV2 with TRBJ2-5; 12 nucleotides agree with TRBD2. J lost 3 bases, V lost 4 bases, and 6 bases had no gene match. The CDR3 extends over 16 amino acids. Per germline, CDR1 SNHLY and CDR2 FYNNEI. DNA for the CDR3: TGTGCCAGCAGTGGACTAGGACTAGCGGGGAAAGAGACCCAGTACTTC. Amino acids: CASSGLGLAGKETQYF.

The chain links TRBV5-4 to TRBJ1-1, with 7 bases aligning to TRBD1. Germline V gives CDR1 SGHNT, CDR2 YYREEE (reference sequence). This CDR3 contains 13 residues. V shed 2 bases, J shed 5 bases, and the junction held 3 bases outside the gene matches. The CDR3 protein is CASSFQGVTEAFF. Here the CDR3 DNA reads TGTGCCAGCAGCTTCCAGGGGGTGACTGAAGCTTTCTTT.

J is TRBJ2-1 and V is TRBV18; 8 positions match TRBD2. CDR1 is KGHSH, CDR2 LQKENI, per germline. Trimming removed 0 bases from V and 8 bases from J; junction bases left unmatched: 6. The CDR3 sequence is 15 residues long. The CDR3 region is CASSPPAAGAYEQFF. The DNA for the CDR3 is TGTGCCAGCTCACCACCGGCAGCGGGGGCTTATGAGCAGTTCTTC. Drawing the rest from reference TRBV18 and TRBJ2-1, the complete variable domain is NAGVMQNPRHLVRRRGQEARLRCSPMKGHSHVYWYRQLPEEGLKFMVYLQKENIIDESGMPKERFSAEFPKEGPSILRIQQVVRGDSAAYFCASSPPAAGAYEQFFGPGTRLTVL.